Following are 32 T cell receptor beta chains from one sample sequenced in a study of T cells in Graves' hyperthyroidism and ophthalmopathy. RNA transcripts were the template for amplifying TCR beta CDR3 regions. The HTBI set primed first-round TCR CDR3 RT-PCR. TCRdb itself ran the multiplex PCR reads through MiXCR, one entry per CDR3 protein. The sample lists about 690,000 distinct CDR3 sequences; 17% were seen once. What was sequenced was blood. All receptors come from a man between 50 and 59 years old with Graves' hyperthyroidism.

The V and J genes are TRBV25-1 and TRBJ2-3; D unresolved. The CDR3 sequence is 12 residues long. CDR1 MGHDK and CDR2 SYGVNS come from the germline V gene. V was shortened by 5 bases and J by 6 bases, with 9 bases between the two germline ends. CDR3 loop: CASSTLSDTQYF. The DNA of the CDR3 is TGTGCCAGCAGTACGCTGTCGGATACGCAGTATTTT.

This clonotype has ten or more counts. The chain recombines TRBV3-1 with TRBJ1-4; 10 bases align to TRBD1. The CDR3 is made up of 15 amino acids. Germline V gene sequence: CDR1 LGHDT, CDR2 YNNKEL (reference sequence). Trimming took 4 bases from V and 9 from J; bases not matched to a gene: 8. The DNA for the CDR3 is TGTGCCAGCAGCCTTGCCGGGACAGGGGACAAAAAACTGTTTTTT. Amino acids: CASSLAGTGDKKLFF.

The rearrangement links TRBV9 to TRBJ2-2; D unresolved. Germline assignment: CDR1 SGDLS and CDR2 YYNGEE. Trimming cost V 0 bases and J 2 bases, with 14 bases left between them. The CDR3 is 17 amino acids. The CDR3 loop is CASSVAVQAVNTGELFF. The CDR3 DNA sequence: TGTGCCAGCAGCGTAGCTGTGCAGGCCGTAAACACCGGGGAGCTGTTTTTT.

V and J are TRBV7-3 and TRBJ2-2; 8 bases line up with TRBD2. Per the germline V gene, CDR1 is SGHTA and CDR2 is FQGTGA. The CDR3 is made up of 15 amino acids. Germline trimming cut 0 bases from V and 5 bases from J; bases unmatched to any gene: 2. The CDR3 loop is CASSLTAGETGELFF. CDR3 bases: TGTGCCAGCAGCTTAACAGCGGGAGAGACCGGGGAGCTGTTTTTT.

This clonotype came up a few times. The rearrangement uses TRBV24-1 and TRBJ1-5; D remains unclear. The CDR3 loop spans 14 amino acids. V lost 3 bases and J 4 bases, leaving 9 bases between the germline ends. Germline CDR1 is KGHDR and CDR2 is SFDVKD. CDR3 coding DNA: TGTGCCACCAGTGATGGGAGGGAGAATCAGCCCCAGCATTTT. This sequence encodes CATSDGRENQPQHF.

This clonotype was counted ten times or more. This rearrangement joins TRBV2 to TRBJ1-6; possibly TRBD1 for D (5 bases). This CDR3 has 15 residues. V shed 2 bases and J shed 5 bases, with 10 bases lying between them. The germline V gene encodes CDR1 SNHLY and CDR2 FYNNEI. The CDR3 DNA reads TGTGCCAGCAGTGAAAGGGGCACCAATAATTCACCCCTCCACTTT. Translation: CASSERGTNNSPLHF.

In this sample, this clonotype turned up once. The chain is built from TRBV30 and TRBJ2-1; perhaps TRBD2 as D (5 bases). Germline V gives CDR1 GTSNPN, CDR2 SVGIG (reference sequence). CDR3 length: 19 amino acids. V gave up 5 bases and J gave up 0 bases, with 26 bases separating them. CDR3 residues: CAWGLRVVPLLLSYNEQFF. The CDR3 region has the DNA TGTGCCTGGGGATTGAGGGTAGTCCCACTTCTCCTCTCCTACAATGAGCAGTTCTTC.

This clonotype was found many times. The J gene is TRBJ1-2, the V gene TRBV28, with 7 positions matching TRBD1. Looked up from germline, CDR1 is MDHEN and CDR2 is SYDVKM. There are 15 residues in the CDR3. The ends lost 4 bases at V and 0 bases at J; junction bases unmatched: 5. DNA for the CDR3: TGTGCCAGCAGTTCAGGACAGGCCCCTAACTATGGCTACACCTTC. This translates into CASSSGQAPNYGYTF.

In its sample, this clonotype was seen many times. V usage is TRBV24-1 and J usage is TRBJ1-1; 7 bases fit TRBD1. From germline, CDR1 is KGHDR and CDR2 SFDVKD. Trimming cost V 5 bases and J 6 bases; bases outside gene matches: 5. The CDR3 is 13 amino acids. The CDR3 is CATSATGYAEAFF. The CDR3 DNA reads as TGTGCCACCAGTGCGACAGGGTACGCTGAAGCTTTCTTT.

This rearrangement joins TRBV29-1 to TRBJ1-2; TRBD1 aligns across 9 bases. The germline gives CDR1 SQVTM, CDR2 ANQGSEA. CDR3 length: 14 residues. V trimming: 1 base; J trimming: 7 bases; junction bases outside the gene matches: 7. CDR3 in DNA: TGCAGCGTTGAAGTGCAACAGGGGGCGGGTGGCTACACCTTC. Protein: CSVEVQQGAGGYTF.

Ten or more counts support this clonotype. The rearrangement links TRBV2 to TRBJ2-3, with TRBD2 matching 7 bases. Trimming removed 9 bases from V and 0 bases from J; junction bases left unmatched: 3. The germline V gene encodes CDR1 SNHLY and CDR2 FYNNEI. The CDR3 spans 13 residues. CDR3 sequence (DNA): TGTGCCAGTAAGCGGGAAAGCACAGATACGCAGTATTTT. Translated, it gives CASKRESTDTQYF.

The chain employs TRBV6-2 or TRBV6-3 and TRBJ2-5; 7 bases align to TRBD2. V lost 0 bases and J lost 2; bases outside the gene matches: 18. Looked up from germline, CDR1 is MNHEY and CDR2 is SVGEGT. This CDR3 is built from 20 residues. CDR3: CASSYSAGWYGFPGQETQYF. The CDR3 nucleotides read TGTGCCAGCAGTTACTCAGCGGGGTGGTATGGGTTCCCCGGGCAAGAGACCCAGTACTTC.

This clonotype was counted at least ten times. The V gene is TRBV20-1, the J gene TRBJ2-3, with no clear D. This CDR3 is built from 14 residues. Trimming took 6 bases from V and 0 from J, leaving 13 bases between them. Germline V CDR1 and CDR2: DFQATT, SNEGSKA (reference sequence). This CDR3 reads CSAPDRSSTDTQYF. The CDR3 DNA follows: TGCAGTGCCCCGGACCGATCTAGCACAGATACGCAGTATTTT.

The J gene is TRBJ1-3, the V gene TRBV18; D is unclear. The V and J ends lost 4 bases and 0 bases respectively, with 13 bases between them. This CDR3 region has 16 residues. From germline, CDR1 is KGHSH and CDR2 LQKENI. The CDR3 protein is CASSLSAESSGNTIYF. In nucleotides, the CDR3 is TGTGCCAGCTCACTTTCGGCAGAAAGCTCTGGAAACACCATATATTTT.

Ten or more counts support this clonotype. The rearrangement joins TRBV29-1 to TRBJ2-7; unclear D gene. CDR1 is SQVTM and CDR2 is ANQGSEA in the germline V gene. With 3 bases removed from V and 3 bases from J, the gap between germline ends came to 12 bases. The CDR3 totals 13 residues. CDR3 sequence reads: CSVDVPGYYEQYF. The CDR3 region has the DNA TGCAGCGTTGATGTACCCGGGTACTACGAGCAGTACTTC.

CDR3 coding DNA: TGTGCCAGCAGCTTAGGCCCGGGACTAGCGGGAGAAGAGACCCAGTACTTC. Amino acid sequence: CASSLGPGLAGEETQYF. The chain combines TRBV7-2 with TRBJ2-5; TRBD2 matches at 14 bases. This CDR3 is 17 amino acids long. Germline loops: CDR1 SGHTA, CDR2 FQGNSA. V lost 1 base and J lost 3; bases outside the gene matches: 4.

The V and J genes are TRBV3-1 and TRBJ2-6, with D hard to call. Germline V CDR1 and CDR2: LGHDT, YNNKEL (reference sequence). Trimming stripped 4 bases from V and 4 bases from J, with 23 bases between. The CDR3 contains 19 residues. CDR3 nucleotide sequence: TGTGCCAGCAGCCCCCACAGTGGAAACTCCGCAGTCGGGGCCAACGTCCTGACTTTC. It encodes CASSPHSGNSAVGANVLTF.

V usage is TRBV5-6 and J usage is TRBJ2-5; D uncertain. V was shortened by 7 bases and J by 5 bases, with 9 bases between the two germline ends. The CDR3 has 11 amino acids. CDR1 and CDR2 (germline): SGHDT, YYEEEE. The CDR3 reads CASGVRETQYF. CDR3 bases: TGTGCCAGCGGAGTTCGCGAGACCCAGTACTTC.

This clonotype has a count of ten or more. The CDR3 protein is CSVGGKGTDTQYF. The CDR3 nucleotides read TGCAGCGTTGGCGGGAAAGGCACAGATACGCAGTATTTT. V usage is TRBV29-1 and J usage is TRBJ2-3; possibly TRBD2 for D (6 bases). Trimming removed 4 bases from V and 1 base from J, with 9 bases in between. The CDR3 has 13 amino acids. Germline values: CDR1 SQVTM, CDR2 ANQGSEA.

This clonotype was seen a few times. The rearrangement links TRBV6-1 to TRBJ2-1; TRBD2 aligns across 9 bases. Germline loops: CDR1 MNHNS, CDR2 SASEGT. After removal of 10 bases from V and 7 bases from J, the junction contained 11 bases not matched to a gene. The CDR3 totals 14 residues. CDR3 in DNA: TGTGCCATCTACGCGGGAGGGCCTGGGAATGAGCAGTTCTTC. Protein product: CAIYAGGPGNEQFF.

This clonotype was counted at least ten times. The V and J genes are TRBV5-8 and TRBJ1-2, with D perhaps TRBD1 (5 bases). Germline V gives CDR1 SGHTS, CDR2 YDEGEE. V was clipped by 0 bases and J by 5 bases, with 14 bases between them. This CDR3 region has 15 residues. The CDR3 here is CASSLADGGGYGYTF. Here the CDR3 DNA reads TGTGCCAGCAGCTTGGCCGACGGGGGAGGATATGGCTACACCTTC.

This clonotype was seen only a few times. The V gene is TRBV29-1, the J gene TRBJ2-1; 12 nucleotides align to TRBD1. Germline loops: CDR1 SQVTM, CDR2 ANQGSEA. The trim removed 4 bases at V and 9 bases at J, leaving 10 bases unmatched. This CDR3 comprises 15 residues. CDR3 loop: CSVGVGTGGMGEQFF. The CDR3 DNA sequence: TGCAGCGTTGGCGTGGGGACAGGGGGCATGGGTGAGCAGTTCTTC.

This chain joins TRBV19 and TRBJ2-7; D may correspond to TRBD1 or TRBD2 (5 bases each). Per germline, CDR1 LNHDA and CDR2 SQIVND (reference sequence). The CDR3 consists of 18 residues. Trimming removed 5 bases at V and 5 bases at J, with 28 bases between. Here the CDR3 DNA reads TGTGCCAGTAGTTTCCGGGGCACAGATATACGAGGCGCGCACGAGCAGTACTTC. Protein: CASSFRGTDIRGAHEQYF.

This clonotype was observed a handful of times. This chain uses TRBV30 with TRBJ1-2; 7 bases are a match to TRBD1. This CDR3 region has 12 residues. Germline-derived CDR1 and CDR2 are GTSNPN and SVGIG (reference sequence). V gave up 3 bases and J gave up 4 bases; unmatched junction bases: 2. DNA for the CDR3: TGTGCCTGGAGCGGACAGGTCTATGGCTACACCTTC. Its protein product is CAWSGQVYGYTF.

This clonotype was observed a handful of times. The chain employs TRBV30 and TRBJ2-3; TRBD1 agrees at 9 bases. The J segment lost 3 bases and the V segment lost 8 bases, leaving 3 bases of the junction unmatched. From germline, CDR1 is GTSNPN and CDR2 SVGIG (reference sequence). The CDR3 is 12 residues long. The CDR3 here is CATGQGTDTQYF. The CDR3, as DNA: TGTGCCACGGGACAGGGTACAGATACGCAGTATTTT.

This clonotype was detected many times. The genes are TRBV28 and TRBJ1-4; D is unresolved. This CDR3 has 12 residues. Trimming left V 7 bases short and J 8 bases short, with 11 bases between. Germline CDR1 is MDHEN and CDR2 is SYDVKM. CDR3 bases: TGTGCCAGCACCCCTGACCAGGAAAAACTGTTTTTT. It encodes CASTPDQEKLFF.

This clonotype has ten or more counts. This chain uses TRBV7-9 with TRBJ1-2; D uncertain. V was trimmed by 3 bases and J by 2 bases, leaving 13 bases between them. Germline V gene data show CDR1 as SEHNR and CDR2 as FQNEAQ (reference sequence). The CDR3 loop spans 15 amino acids. CDR3 loop: CASSFRSKENYGYTF. The CDR3 DNA reads as TGTGCCAGCAGCTTTCGTTCCAAAGAAAACTATGGCTACACCTTC.

This clonotype was detected many times. The CDR3 protein is CASSPLAGEGNEQFF. The DNA of the CDR3 is TGCGCCAGCAGCCCCTTAGCGGGAGAAGGTAATGAGCAGTTCTTC. The chain is built from TRBV5-1 and TRBJ2-1, with 9 bases fitting TRBD2. The CDR3 is made up of 15 amino acids. The V segment lost 4 bases and the J segment 7 bases; nucleotides outside the gene matches: 9. CDR1 is SGHRS, CDR2 YFSETQ, per germline.

This clonotype appeared many times. The chain recombines TRBV9 with TRBJ2-7, with a tentative D call TRBD1 (5 bases). V shed 4 bases and J shed 3 bases, with 11 bases lying between them. Germline assignment: CDR1 SGDLS and CDR2 YYNGEE. This CDR3 has 13 amino acids. CDR3 residues: CASSLGHNYEQYF. Here the CDR3 DNA reads TGTGCCAGCAGCCTTGGACATAACTACGAGCAGTACTTC.

This chain uses TRBV9 with TRBJ2-1, with 9 bases identical to TRBD2. The CDR3 is made up of 17 amino acids. V gave up 4 bases and J gave up 0 bases; unmatched junction bases: 8. Germline lookup yields CDR1 SGDLS and CDR2 YYNGEE. CDR3 nucleotides: TGTGCCAGCAGCTTTCGACTAGCGGAGTACTCCTACAATGAGCAGTTCTTC. This translates into CASSFRLAEYSYNEQFF.

This clonotype was seen a handful of times. Sequence at one end of the junction differs from germline and may be a read error. The chain links TRBV14 to TRBJ2-7; 7 nucleotides line up with TRBD1. This CDR3 has 14 amino acids. From germline, CDR1 is SGHDN and CDR2 FVKESK. CDR3 sequence: CASGQDWDSYEQYF. The CDR3 DNA reads as TGTGCCAGCGGCCAAGATTGGGACAGCTACGAGCAGTACTTC.

This clonotype was detected once. The V gene is TRBV20-1, the J gene TRBJ1-1; TRBD1 aligns across 7 bases. CDR3 length: 12 amino acids. V dropped 6 bases and J dropped 7; count of bases not matched to a gene: 8. Germline CDR1 DFQATT, CDR2 SNEGSKA (reference sequence). This CDR3 is CSATGQLVEAFF. CDR3 in DNA: TGCAGTGCCACGGGACAGTTAGTTGAAGCTTTCTTT.